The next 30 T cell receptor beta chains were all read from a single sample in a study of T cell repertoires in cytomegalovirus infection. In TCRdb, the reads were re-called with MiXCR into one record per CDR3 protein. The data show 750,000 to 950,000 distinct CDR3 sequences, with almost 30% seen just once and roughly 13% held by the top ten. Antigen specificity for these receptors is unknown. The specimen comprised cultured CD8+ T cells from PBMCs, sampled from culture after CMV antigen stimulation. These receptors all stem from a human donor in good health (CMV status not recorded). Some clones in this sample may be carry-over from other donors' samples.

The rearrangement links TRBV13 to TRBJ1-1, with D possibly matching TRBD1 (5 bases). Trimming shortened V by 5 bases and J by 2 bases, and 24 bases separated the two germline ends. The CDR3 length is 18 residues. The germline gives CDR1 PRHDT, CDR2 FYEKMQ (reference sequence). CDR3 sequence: CASSPYGPGTGYNTEAFF. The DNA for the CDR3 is TGTGCCAGCAGCCCATACGGTCCAGGGACTGGTTATAACACTGAAGCTTTCTTT.

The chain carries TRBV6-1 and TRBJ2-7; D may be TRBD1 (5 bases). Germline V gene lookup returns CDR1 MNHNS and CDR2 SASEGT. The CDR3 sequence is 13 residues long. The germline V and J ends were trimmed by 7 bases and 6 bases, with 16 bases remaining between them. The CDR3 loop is CASTLTEVGEQYV. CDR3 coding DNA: TGTGCCAGCACGTTGACAGAGGTGGGCGAGCAGTACGTC.

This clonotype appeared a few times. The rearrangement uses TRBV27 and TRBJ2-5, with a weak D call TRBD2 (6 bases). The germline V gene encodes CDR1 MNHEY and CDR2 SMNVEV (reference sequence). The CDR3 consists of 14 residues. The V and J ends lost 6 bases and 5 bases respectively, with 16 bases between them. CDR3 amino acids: CASRTYRDSETQYF. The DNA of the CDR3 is TGTGCCAGCAGGACCTACCGGGACTCCGAGACCCAGTACTTC.

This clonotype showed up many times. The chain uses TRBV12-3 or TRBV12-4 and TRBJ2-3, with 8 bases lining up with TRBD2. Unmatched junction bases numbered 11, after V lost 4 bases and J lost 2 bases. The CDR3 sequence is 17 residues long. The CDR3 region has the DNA TGTGCCAGCAGTTCGAGCGGGGGCCCAACTTACACAGATACGCAGTATTTT. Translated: CASSSSGGPTYTDTQYF.

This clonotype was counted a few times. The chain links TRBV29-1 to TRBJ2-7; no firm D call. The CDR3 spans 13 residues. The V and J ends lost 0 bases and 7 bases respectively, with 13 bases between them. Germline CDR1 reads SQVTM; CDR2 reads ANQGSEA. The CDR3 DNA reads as TGCAGCGTTGAAGATGGGCACGGCTGGGAGCAGTACTTC. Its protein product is CSVEDGHGWEQYF.

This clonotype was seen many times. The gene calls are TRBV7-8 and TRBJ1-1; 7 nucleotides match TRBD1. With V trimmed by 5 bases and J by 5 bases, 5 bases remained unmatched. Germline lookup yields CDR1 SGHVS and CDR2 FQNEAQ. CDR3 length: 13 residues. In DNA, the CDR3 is TGTGCCAGCAGCACTCAGGGGGGGACTGAAGCTTTCTTT. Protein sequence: CASSTQGGTEAFF.

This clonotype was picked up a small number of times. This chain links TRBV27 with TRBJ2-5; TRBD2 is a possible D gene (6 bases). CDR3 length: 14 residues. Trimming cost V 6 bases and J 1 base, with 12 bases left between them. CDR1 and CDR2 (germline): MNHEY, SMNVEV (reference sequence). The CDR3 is CASSPGGVQETQYF. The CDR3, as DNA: TGTGCCAGCAGCCCTGGCGGGGTCCAAGAGACCCAGTACTTC.

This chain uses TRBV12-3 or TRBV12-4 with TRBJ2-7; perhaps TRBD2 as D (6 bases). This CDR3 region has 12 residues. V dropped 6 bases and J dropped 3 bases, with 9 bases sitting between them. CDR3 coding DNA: TGTGCCAGCAGCCATAGCGGCTACGAGCAGTACTTC. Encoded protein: CASSHSGYEQYF.

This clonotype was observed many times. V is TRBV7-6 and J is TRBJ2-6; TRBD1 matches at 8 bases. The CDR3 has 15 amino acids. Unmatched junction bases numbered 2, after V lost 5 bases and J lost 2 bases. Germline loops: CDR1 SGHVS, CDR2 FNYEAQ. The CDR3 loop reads CASSIQGAGANVLTF. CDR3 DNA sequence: TGTGCCAGCAGCATACAGGGGGCTGGGGCCAACGTCCTGACTTTC.

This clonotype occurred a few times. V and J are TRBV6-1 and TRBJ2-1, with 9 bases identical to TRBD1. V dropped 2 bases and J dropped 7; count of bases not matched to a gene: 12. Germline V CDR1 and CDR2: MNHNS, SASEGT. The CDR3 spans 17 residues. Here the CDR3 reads CASSERTGGAPKNEQFF. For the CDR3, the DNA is TGTGCCAGCAGTGAAAGAACAGGGGGCGCCCCTAAAAATGAGCAGTTCTTC.

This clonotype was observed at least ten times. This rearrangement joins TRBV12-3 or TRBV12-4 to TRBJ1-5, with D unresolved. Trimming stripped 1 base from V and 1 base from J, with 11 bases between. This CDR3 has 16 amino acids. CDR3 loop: CASSLGRWGSNQPQHF. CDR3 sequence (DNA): TGTGCCAGCAGTTTAGGTCGCTGGGGAAGCAATCAGCCCCAGCATTTT.

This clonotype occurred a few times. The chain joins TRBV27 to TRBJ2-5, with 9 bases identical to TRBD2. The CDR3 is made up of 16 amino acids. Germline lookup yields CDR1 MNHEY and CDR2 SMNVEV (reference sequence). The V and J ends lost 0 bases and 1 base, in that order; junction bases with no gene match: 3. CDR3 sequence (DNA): TGTGCCAGCAGTTTATCGGCTAGCGGGGCCCAAGAGACCCAGTACTTC. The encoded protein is CASSLSASGAQETQYF.

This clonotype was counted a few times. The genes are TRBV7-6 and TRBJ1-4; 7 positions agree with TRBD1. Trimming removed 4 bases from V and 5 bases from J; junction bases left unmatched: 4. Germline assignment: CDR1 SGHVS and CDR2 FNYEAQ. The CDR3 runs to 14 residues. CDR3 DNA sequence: TGTGCCAGCAGCTCAGGGGGGTTGAATGAAAAACTGTTTTTT. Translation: CASSSGGLNEKLFF.

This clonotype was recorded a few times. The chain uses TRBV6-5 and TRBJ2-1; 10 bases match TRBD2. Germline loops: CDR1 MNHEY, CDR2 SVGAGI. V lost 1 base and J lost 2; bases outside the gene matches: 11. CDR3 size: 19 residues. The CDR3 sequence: CASSYYPGVSGGPYNEQFF. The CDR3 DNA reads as TGTGCCAGCAGTTACTACCCCGGGGTTAGCGGGGGGCCCTACAATGAGCAGTTCTTC.

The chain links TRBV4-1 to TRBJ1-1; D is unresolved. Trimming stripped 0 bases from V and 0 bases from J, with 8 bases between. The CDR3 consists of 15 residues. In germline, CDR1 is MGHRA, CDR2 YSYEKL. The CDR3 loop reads CASSQESTVNTEAFF. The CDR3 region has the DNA TGCGCCAGCAGCCAAGAAAGTACAGTGAACACTGAAGCTTTCTTT.

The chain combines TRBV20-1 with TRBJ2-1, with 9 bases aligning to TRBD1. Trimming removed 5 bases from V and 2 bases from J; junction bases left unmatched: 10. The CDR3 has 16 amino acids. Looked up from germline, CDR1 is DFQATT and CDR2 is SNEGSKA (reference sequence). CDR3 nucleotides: TGCAGTGCTGTCCGGGACAGGGATGGGACCTACAATGAGCAGTTCTTC. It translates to CSAVRDRDGTYNEQFF.

The CDR3 loop reads CASSTRPGGNTEAFF. The CDR3 bases are TGTGCCAGCAGCACGAGACCCGGGGGGAACACTGAAGCTTTCTTT. This chain links TRBV9 with TRBJ1-1; D perhaps matches TRBD1 (5 bases). The germline gives CDR1 SGDLS, CDR2 YYNGEE. Trimming left V 4 bases short and J 1 base short, with 14 bases between. CDR3 length: 15 amino acids.

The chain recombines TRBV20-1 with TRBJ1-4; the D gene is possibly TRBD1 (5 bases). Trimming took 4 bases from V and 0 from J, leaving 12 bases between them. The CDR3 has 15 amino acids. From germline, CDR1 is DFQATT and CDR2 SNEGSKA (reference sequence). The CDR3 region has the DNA TGCAGTGCTAAGCCGTCGGGGGCAACTAATGAAAAACTGTTTTTT. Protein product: CSAKPSGATNEKLFF.

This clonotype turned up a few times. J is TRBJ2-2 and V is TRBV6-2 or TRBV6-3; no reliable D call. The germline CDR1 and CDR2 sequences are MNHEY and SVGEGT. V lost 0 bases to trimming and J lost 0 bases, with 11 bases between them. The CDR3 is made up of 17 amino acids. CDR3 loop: CASSYSWVGANTGELFF. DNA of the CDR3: TGTGCCAGCAGTTACTCGTGGGTAGGAGCGAACACCGGGGAGCTGTTTTTT.

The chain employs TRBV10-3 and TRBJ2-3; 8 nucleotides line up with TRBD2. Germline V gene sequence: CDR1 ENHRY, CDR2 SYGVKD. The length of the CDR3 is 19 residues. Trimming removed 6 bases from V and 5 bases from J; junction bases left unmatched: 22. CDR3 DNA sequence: TGTGCCATCAGGCCTCTACCCCCCGACCAAGCGGGGGATGGAGATACGCAGTATTTT. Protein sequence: CAIRPLPPDQAGDGDTQYF.

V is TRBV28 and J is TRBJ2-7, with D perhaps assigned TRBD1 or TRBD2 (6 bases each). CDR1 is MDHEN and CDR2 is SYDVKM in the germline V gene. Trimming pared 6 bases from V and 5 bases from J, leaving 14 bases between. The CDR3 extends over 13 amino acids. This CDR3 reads CASSRVGGHEQYV. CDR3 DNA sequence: TGTGCCAGCAGCCGCGTGGGGGGCCACGAGCAGTACGTC.

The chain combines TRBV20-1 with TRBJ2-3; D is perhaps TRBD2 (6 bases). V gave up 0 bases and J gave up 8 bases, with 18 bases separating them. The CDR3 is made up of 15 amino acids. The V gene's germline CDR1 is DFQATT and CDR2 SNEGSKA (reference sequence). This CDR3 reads CSARDAGTGGGTQYF. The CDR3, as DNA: TGCAGTGCTAGAGATGCCGGGACTGGGGGTGGTACGCAGTATTTT.

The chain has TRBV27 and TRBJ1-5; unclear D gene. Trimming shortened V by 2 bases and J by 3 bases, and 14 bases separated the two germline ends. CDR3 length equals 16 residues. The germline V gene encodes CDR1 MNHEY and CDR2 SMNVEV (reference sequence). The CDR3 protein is CASSLQAGASNQPQHF. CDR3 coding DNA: TGTGCCAGCAGTTTACAGGCCGGCGCCTCCAATCAGCCCCAGCATTTT.

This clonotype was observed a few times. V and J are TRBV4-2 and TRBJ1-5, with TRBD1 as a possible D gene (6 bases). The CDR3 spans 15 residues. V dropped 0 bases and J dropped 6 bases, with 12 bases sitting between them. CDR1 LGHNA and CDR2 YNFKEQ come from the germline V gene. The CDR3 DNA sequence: TGTGCCAGCAGCCAAGAACAGGGAAGTAGTCAGCCCCAGCATTTT. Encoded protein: CASSQEQGSSQPQHF.

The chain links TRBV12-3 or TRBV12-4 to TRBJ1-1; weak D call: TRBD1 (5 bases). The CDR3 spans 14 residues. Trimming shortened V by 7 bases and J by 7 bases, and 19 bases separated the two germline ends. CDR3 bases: TGTGCCAGCACCCTCGATGTGGGGCCCGGTGAAGCTTTCTTT. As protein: CASTLDVGPGEAFF.

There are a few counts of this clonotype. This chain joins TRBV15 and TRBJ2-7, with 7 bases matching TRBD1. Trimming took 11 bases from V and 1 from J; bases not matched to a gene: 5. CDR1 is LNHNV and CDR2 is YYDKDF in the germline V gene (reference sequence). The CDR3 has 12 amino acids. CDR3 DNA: TGTGCCTCGGGGACAGCTTCCTACGAGCAGTACTTC. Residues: CASGTASYEQYF.

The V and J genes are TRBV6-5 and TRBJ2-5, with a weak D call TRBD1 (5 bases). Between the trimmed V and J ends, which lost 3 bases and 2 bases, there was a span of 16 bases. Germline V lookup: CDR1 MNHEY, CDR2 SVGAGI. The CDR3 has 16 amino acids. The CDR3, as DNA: TGTGCCAGCAGTTATTCCCTGACAGATCTACAAGAGACCCAGTACTTC. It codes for CASSYSLTDLQETQYF.

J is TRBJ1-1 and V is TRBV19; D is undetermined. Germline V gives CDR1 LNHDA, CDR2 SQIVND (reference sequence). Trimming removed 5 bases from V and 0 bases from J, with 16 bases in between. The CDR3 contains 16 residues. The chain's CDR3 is CASSPGPGDMNTEAFF. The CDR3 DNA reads TGTGCCAGTAGTCCTGGTCCGGGAGATATGAACACTGAAGCTTTCTTT.

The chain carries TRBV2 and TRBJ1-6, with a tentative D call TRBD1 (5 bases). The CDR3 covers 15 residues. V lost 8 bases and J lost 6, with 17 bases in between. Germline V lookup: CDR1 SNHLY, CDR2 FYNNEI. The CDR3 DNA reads TGTGCCAGCGGGGGTGGACCTACGGGTAATTCACCCCTCCACTTT. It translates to CASGGGPTGNSPLHF. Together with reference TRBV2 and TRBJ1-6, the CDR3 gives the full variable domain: EPEVTQTPSHQVTQMGQEVILRCVPISNHLYFYWYRQILGQKVEFLVSFYNNEISEKSEIFDDQFSVERPDGSNFTLKIRSTKLEDSAMYFCASGGGPTGNSPLHFGNGTRLTVT.

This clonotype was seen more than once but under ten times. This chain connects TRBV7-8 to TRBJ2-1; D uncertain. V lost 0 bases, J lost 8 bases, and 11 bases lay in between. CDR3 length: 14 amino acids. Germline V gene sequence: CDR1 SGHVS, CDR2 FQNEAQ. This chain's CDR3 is CASSLAPLEDEQFF. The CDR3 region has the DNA TGTGCCAGCAGCTTAGCCCCTCTTGAGGATGAGCAGTTCTTC.